This T cell receptor (beta chain) was captured in a study of molecular identifiers for immune sequencing clone quantification. Libraries from naive CD8 cells were generated from about 20,000 to 1,000,000 sorted cells (with 10%, 30% or 50% RNA). TCRdb re-called the PCR reads through MiXCR, storing one row per CDR3 protein. The sample comprises 85,000 to 90,000 distinct CDR3 sequences, 15% to 20% of which are singletons, and around 0.8% rests with the top ten. As to this clonotype: The antigen remains undetermined.

Whole-study results and caveats: The study reportedly detected spiked Jurkat TCR RNA from one cell among around 1 million naive cells.

Germline loops: CDR1 LGHNT, CDR2 FRNRAP. The CDR3 sequence is 14 residues long. The V end lost 1 base, the J end lost 7 bases, and 10 bases lay between the germline ends. The sequence derives from a human donor in good health. Some libraries in this study had Jurkat cell RNA spiked in. The sequenced material came from naive CD8+ T cells from blood, with Jurkat cell RNA spiked in. Documented subset: FACS-sorted CD8+CD4-CCR7+CD45RA+ naive T cells. V and J are TRBV12-5 and TRBJ1-4; unclear D gene. The CDR3 DNA reads as TGTGCTAGTGGTTTGGGGGTGACGTTTGAAAAACTGTTTTTT. Its protein is CASGLGVTFEKLFF.